These T cell receptor beta chains were read from a single sample in a study of T-cell reconstitution after alpha-beta-depleted transplantation in children. TCRdb redid the calling of the PCR reads with MiXCR, one entry per CDR3 protein. The data show hundreds of thousands of distinct CDR3 sequences, approximately 17% seen once. The input for sequencing was PBMCs from the stem cell graft donor, taken from the stem cell graft. The origin of the receptors is a human donor who donated a stem cell graft to a child with acute myeloid leukemia. CDR3s include the opening cysteine and the closing phenylalanine or tryptophan. A D gene is named only where the DNA matches it firmly. Where a row states a size, it is once, few, many or the class of an expanded clone; other rows omit it.

>.|TRBJ1-1|TRBV4-3|.
CASSQVYREDTEAFF
TGCGCCAGCAGCCAAGTTTACAGGGAAGACACTGAAGCTTTCTTT
>.|TRBJ2-1|TRBV5-1|.
CASSLLNRAFNSYNEQFF
TGCGCCAGCAGCTTGCTAAACCGGGCATTTAACTCCTACAATGAGCAGTTCTTC
>many|TRBJ2-1|TRBV29-1|.
CSVDGGVRLYNEQFF
TGCAGCGTTGATGGCGGGGTCCGCCTCTACAATGAGCAGTTCTTC
>.|TRBJ2-7|TRBV30|.
CAWSVGGGSYEQYF
TGTGCCTGGAGTGTGGGGGGAGGATCCTACGAGCAGTACTTC
>many|TRBJ2-2|TRBV12-3/TRBV12-4|TRBD2
CASSTGTSGTGELFF
TGTGCCAGCAGCACCGGGACTAGCGGCACCGGGGAGCTGTTTTTT
>few|TRBJ2-7|TRBV20-1|.
CSASPAGEVFAYEQYF
TGCAGTGCTAGTCCCGCAGGGGAAGTATTTGCCTACGAGCAGTACTTC
>many|TRBJ1-2|TRBV7-2|TRBD1
CASSPDRGQYGYTF
TGTGCCAGCAGCCCGGACAGGGGACAGTACGGCTACACCTTC
>many|TRBJ2-1|TRBV20-1|TRBD1
CSASGTVAYNEQFF
TGCAGTGCTAGCGGGACAGTAGCATACAATGAGCAGTTCTTC
>few|TRBJ1-5|TRBV5-1|.
CASSLYGGGDYQPQHF
TGCGCCAGCAGCTTGTACGGGGGAGGGGATTATCAGCCCCAGCATTTT
>.|TRBJ2-3|TRBV27|.
CASSSRDPALRRDTQYF
TGTGCCAGCAGTTCCCGGGACCCAGCCCTCCGAAGGGATACGCAGTATTTT
>.|TRBJ1-2|TRBV7-2|.
CASPPPEGTLNYGYTF
TGTGCCAGTCCCCCCCCGGAAGGGACACTTAACTATGGCTACACCTTC
>many|TRBJ2-3|TRBV20-1|.
CSAPPRTTDTQYF
TGCAGTGCTCCTCCTAGGACCACAGATACGCAGTATTTT
>many|TRBJ1-5|TRBV9|.
CASSEDGGSNQPQHF
TGTGCCAGCAGCGAGGATGGGGGAAGCAATCAGCCCCAGCATTTT
>many|TRBJ2-3|TRBV4-3|.
CASSQDVALNTQYF
TGCGCCAGCAGCCAAGACGTTGCCTTAAATACGCAGTATTTT
>.|TRBJ1-1|TRBV24-1|.
CATSASGRGNTEAFF
TGTGCCACCAGTGCCTCGGGACGAGGGAACACTGAAGCTTTCTTT
>.|TRBJ2-3|TRBV7-9|.
CASSLAADWTGDTQYF
TGTGCCAGCAGCTTAGCGGCCGACTGGACCGGAGATACGCAGTATTTT
>.|TRBJ2-5|TRBV12-3/TRBV12-4|.
CASSPRDLFQETQYF
TGTGCCAGCAGTCCCCGGGATCTGTTCCAAGAGACCCAGTACTTC
>few|TRBJ2-1|TRBV5-1|TRBD2
CASSSAGGQFF
TGCGCCAGCAGCTCAGCGGGGGGCCAGTTCTTC
>.|TRBJ2-5|TRBV7-9|.
CASSPGLYETQYF
TGTGCCAGCAGCCCGGGCCTTTACGAGACCCAGTACTTC
>many|TRBJ1-2|TRBV20-1|TRBD1
CSANRQGLMGGYTF
TGCAGTGCTAACCGACAGGGGTTGATGGGTGGCTACACCTTC
>.|TRBJ1-1|TRBV5-1|.
CASGKGGSSTEAFF
TGCGCCAGCGGTAAGGGGGGCTCTAGTACTGAAGCTTTCTTT
>many|TRBJ1-2|TRBV20-1|.
CSARDPGREPPYTF
TGCAGTGCTAGAGACCCCGGACGGGAACCCCCTTACACCTTC
>.|TRBJ2-1|TRBV29-1|TRBD2
CSVCSGGEYNEQFF
TGCAGCGTTTGTAGCGGGGGGGAGTACAATGAGCAGTTCTTC
>.|TRBJ2-1|TRBV5-1|.
CASSLVIADYNEQFF
TGCGCCAGCAGCTTGGTAATAGCGGACTACAATGAGCAGTTCTTC
>many|TRBJ2-2|TRBV20-1|.
CSARTGPNTGELFF
TGCAGTGCTAGAACAGGGCCGAACACCGGGGAGCTGTTTTTT
>many|TRBJ1-5|TRBV20-1|TRBD1
CSALRGQNQPQHF
TGCAGTGCTCTCAGGGGGCAGAATCAGCCCCAGCATTTT
>.|TRBJ2-2|TRBV12-2|.
CASRRTGQRSGELFF
TGTGCAAGTCGCCGCACGGGACAGCGCTCCGGGGAGCTGTTTTTT
>.|TRBJ2-1|TRBV7-2|.
CASSLGFGGSLRFF
TGTGCCAGCAGCTTGGGGTTTGGGGGGAGCCTAAGGTTCTTC
>few|TRBJ1-6|TRBV5-1|.
CASSSDTGYNSPLHF
TGCGCCAGCAGCTCCGATACAGGGTATAATTCACCCCTCCACTTT
>few|TRBJ1-2|TRBV9|.
CASSVVPGRGGYTF
TGTGCCAGCAGCGTAGTCCCCGGCCGAGGAGGCTACACCTTC
>many|TRBJ1-1|TRBV20-1|.
CSAPPGPTNTEAFF
TGCAGTGCCCCCCCGGGACCCACGAACACTGAAGCTTTCTTT
>many|TRBJ1-5|TRBV7-2|.
CASSLGLNNQPQHF
TGTGCCAGCAGCTTAGGCCTGAACAATCAGCCCCAGCATTTT
>.|TRBJ2-1|TRBV20-1|TRBD1
CSARDRQGASYNEQFF
TGCAGTGCTAGAGATAGACAGGGGGCTAGCTACAATGAGCAGTTCTTC
>.|TRBJ1-2|TRBV2|.
CASTRAEANYGYTF
TGTGCCAGCACGCGGGCAGAAGCTAATTATGGCTACACCTTC
>.|TRBJ2-1|TRBV20-1|.
CSARDRAGLPYNEQFF
TGCAGTGCTAGAGATCGAGCGGGCCTACCCTACAATGAGCAGTTCTTC
>many|TRBJ1-2|TRBV20-1|.
CSARSRANAGYTF
TGCAGTGCTCGAAGTAGGGCAAACGCTGGCTACACCTTC
>many|TRBJ1-1|TRBV29-1|.
CSVPGLNTEAFF
TGCAGCGTTCCGGGCCTGAACACTGAAGCTTTCTTT
>many|TRBJ1-2|TRBV20-1|.
CSARDRVRALYGYTF
TGCAGTGCTAGAGATCGGGTCAGGGCCCTATATGGCTACACCTTC
>.|TRBJ1-5|TRBV5-5|TRBD1
CASSPLLHRDRGSPSNQPQHF
TGTGCCAGCAGCCCCCTCCTGCACCGGGACAGGGGATCCCCTAGCAATCAGCCCCAGCATTTT
>few|TRBJ2-1|TRBV7-9|TRBD2
CASSSSRLAWNEQFF
TGTGCCAGCAGTTCCTCCCGACTAGCTTGGAATGAGCAGTTCTTC
>.|TRBJ1-1|TRBV7-9|.
CASSLGAGVMNTEAFF
TGTGCCAGCAGCTTAGGGGCAGGTGTCATGAACACTGAAGCTTTCTTT
>many|TRBJ1-4|TRBV6-1|.
CASSRGNEKLFF
TGTGCCAGCAGTAGGGGGAATGAAAAACTGTTTTTT
>.|TRBJ1-2|TRBV20-1|.
CSARDYGENYGYTF
TGCAGTGCTAGAGATTATGGGGAGAATTATGGCTACACCTTC
>.|TRBJ2-4|TRBV29-1|.
CSGEDSRSQYF
TGCAGCGGGGAGGATAGCCGGAGTCAGTACTTC
>many|TRBJ2-1|TRBV20-1|.
CSARVGAGPSYNEQFF
TGCAGTGCTAGAGTGGGAGCGGGCCCCTCCTACAATGAGCAGTTCTTC
>.|TRBJ1-2|TRBV20-1|.
CSGTGTNYGCTF
.
>few|TRBJ2-3|TRBV5-3|.
CAIGPGWASVTDTQYF
TGTGCCATCGGCCCTGGCTGGGCCTCCGTCACAGATACGCAGTATTTT
>once|TRBJ1-5|TRBV27|.
CASSSSAGFFRPQHF
TGTGCCAGCAGTTCGTCGGCAGGGTTTTTTCGGCCCCAGCATTTT
>.|TRBJ2-2|TRBV20-1|TRBD2
CSARGPPLTSGGYTGELFF
TGCAGTGCTAGGGGCCCCCCCCTGACTAGCGGGGGGTACACCGGGGAGCTGTTTTTT
>.|TRBJ2-1|TRBV7-9|.
CASSPWNKGNEQFF
TGTGCCAGCAGCCCCTGGAATAAGGGCAATGAGCAGTTCTTC
>many|TRBJ2-1|TRBV20-1|TRBD1
CSARGQVRGNEQFF
TGCAGTGCTAGGGGACAGGTTAGGGGCAATGAGCAGTTCTTC
>many|TRBJ2-6|TRBV12-3/TRBV12-4|.
CASSYGDSGANVLTF
TGTGCCAGCAGTTACGGGGACTCTGGGGCCAACGTCCTGACTTTC